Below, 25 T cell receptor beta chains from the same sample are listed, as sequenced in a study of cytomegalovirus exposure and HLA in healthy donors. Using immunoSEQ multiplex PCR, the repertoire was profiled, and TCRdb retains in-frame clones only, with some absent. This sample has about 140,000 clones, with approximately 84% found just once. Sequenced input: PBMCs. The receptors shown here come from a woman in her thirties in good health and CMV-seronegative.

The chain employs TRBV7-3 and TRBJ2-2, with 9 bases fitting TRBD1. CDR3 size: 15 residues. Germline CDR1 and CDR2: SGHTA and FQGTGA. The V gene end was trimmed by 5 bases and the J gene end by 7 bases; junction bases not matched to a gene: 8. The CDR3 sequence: CASSRDRAGGGELFF. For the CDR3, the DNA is TGTGCCAGCAGCCGGGACAGGGCGGGTGGCGGGGAGCTGTTTTTT.

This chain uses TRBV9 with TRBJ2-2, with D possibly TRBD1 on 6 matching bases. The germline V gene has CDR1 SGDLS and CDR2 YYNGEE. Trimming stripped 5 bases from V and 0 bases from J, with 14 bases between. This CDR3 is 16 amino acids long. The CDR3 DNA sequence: TGTGCCAGCAGTGCCTTCTGGACAGCGAACACCGGGGAGCTGTTTTTT. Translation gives CASSAFWTANTGELFF.

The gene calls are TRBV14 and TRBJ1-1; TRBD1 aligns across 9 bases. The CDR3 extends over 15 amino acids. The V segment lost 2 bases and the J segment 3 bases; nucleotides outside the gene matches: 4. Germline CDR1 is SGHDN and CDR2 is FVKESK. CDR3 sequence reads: CASSQYRGHYTEAFF. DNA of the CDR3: TGTGCCAGCAGCCAATACAGGGGGCATTACACTGAAGCTTTCTTT.

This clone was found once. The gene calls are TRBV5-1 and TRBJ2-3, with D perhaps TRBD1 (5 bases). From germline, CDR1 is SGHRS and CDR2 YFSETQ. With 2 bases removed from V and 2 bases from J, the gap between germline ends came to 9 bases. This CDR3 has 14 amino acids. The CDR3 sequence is CASSLDSITDTQYF. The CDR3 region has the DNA TGCGCCAGCAGCTTAGACAGTATCACAGATACGCAGTATTTT. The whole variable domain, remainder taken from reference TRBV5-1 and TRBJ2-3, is KAGVTQTPRYLIKTRGQQVTLSCSPISGHRSVSWYQQTPGQGLQFLFEYFSETQRNKGNFPGRFSGRQFSNSRSEMNVSTLELGDSALYLCASSLDSITDTQYFGPGTRLTVL.

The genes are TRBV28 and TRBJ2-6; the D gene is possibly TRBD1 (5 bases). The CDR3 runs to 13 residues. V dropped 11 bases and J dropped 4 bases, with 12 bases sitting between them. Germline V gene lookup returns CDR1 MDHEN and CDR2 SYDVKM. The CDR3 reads CAVGASGANVLTF. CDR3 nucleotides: TGTGCCGTAGGGGCGTCGGGGGCCAACGTCCTGACTTTC.

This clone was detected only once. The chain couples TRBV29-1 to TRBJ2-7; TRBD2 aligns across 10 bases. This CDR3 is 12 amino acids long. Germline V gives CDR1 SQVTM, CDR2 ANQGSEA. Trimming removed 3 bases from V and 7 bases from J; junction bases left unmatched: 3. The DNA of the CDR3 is TGCAGCGTTGAGGGACTAGCGCGGGAGCAGTACTTC. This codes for CSVEGLAREQYF.

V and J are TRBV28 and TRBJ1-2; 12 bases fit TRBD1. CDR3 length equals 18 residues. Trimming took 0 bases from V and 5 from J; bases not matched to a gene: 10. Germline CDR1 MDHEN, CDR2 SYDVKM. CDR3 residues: CASSLWHLWDRGPYGYTF. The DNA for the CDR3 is TGTGCCAGCAGTTTATGGCACTTATGGGACAGGGGGCCATATGGCTACACCTTC.

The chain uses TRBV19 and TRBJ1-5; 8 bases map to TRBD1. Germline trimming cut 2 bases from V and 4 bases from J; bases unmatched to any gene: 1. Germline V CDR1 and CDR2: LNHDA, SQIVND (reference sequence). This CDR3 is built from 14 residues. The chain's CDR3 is CASSITGGNQPQHF. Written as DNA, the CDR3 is TGTGCCAGTAGTATAACAGGGGGTAATCAGCCCCAGCATTTT.

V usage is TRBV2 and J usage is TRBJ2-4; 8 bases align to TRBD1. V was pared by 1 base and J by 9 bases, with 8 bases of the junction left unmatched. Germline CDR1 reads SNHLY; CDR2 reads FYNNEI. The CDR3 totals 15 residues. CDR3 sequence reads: CASSEDRGWVGIQYF. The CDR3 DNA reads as TGTGCCAGCAGTGAAGACAGGGGGTGGGTAGGCATTCAGTACTTC.

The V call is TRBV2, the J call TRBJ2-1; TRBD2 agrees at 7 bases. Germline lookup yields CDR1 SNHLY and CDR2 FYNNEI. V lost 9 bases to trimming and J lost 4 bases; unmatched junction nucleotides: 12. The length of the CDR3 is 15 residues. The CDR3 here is CASAKGTTQYNEQFF. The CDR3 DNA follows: TGTGCCAGTGCGAAAGGGACTACCCAATACAATGAGCAGTTCTTC. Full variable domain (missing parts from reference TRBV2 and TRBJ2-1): EPEVTQTPSHQVTQMGQEVILRCVPISNHLYFYWYRQILGQKVEFLVSFYNNEISEKSEIFDDQFSVERPDGSNFTLKIRSTKLEDSAMYFCASAKGTTQYNEQFFGPGTRLTVL.

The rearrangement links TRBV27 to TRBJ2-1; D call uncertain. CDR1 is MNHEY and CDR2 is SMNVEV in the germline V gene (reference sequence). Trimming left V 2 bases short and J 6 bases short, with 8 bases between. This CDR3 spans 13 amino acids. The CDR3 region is CASSLRAGNEQFF. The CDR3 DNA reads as TGTGCCAGCAGTTTAAGAGCAGGCAATGAGCAGTTCTTC.

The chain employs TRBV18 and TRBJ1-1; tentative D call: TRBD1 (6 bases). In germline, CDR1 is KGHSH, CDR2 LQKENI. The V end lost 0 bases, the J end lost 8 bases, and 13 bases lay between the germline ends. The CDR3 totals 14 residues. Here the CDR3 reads CASSPPVSGTEAFF. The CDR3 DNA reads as TGTGCCAGCTCACCACCGGTGTCAGGGACAGAAGCTTTCTTT.

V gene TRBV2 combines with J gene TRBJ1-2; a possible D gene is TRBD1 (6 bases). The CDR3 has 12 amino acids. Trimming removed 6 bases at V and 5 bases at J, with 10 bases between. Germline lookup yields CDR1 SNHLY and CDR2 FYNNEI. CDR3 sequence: CASSNREYGYTF. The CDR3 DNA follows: TGTGCCAGCAGCAACAGGGAATATGGCTACACCTTC. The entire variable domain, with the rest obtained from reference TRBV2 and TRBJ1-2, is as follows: EPEVTQTPSHQVTQMGQEVILRCVPISNHLYFYWYRQILGQKVEFLVSFYNNEISEKSEIFDDQFSVERPDGSNFTLKIRSTKLEDSAMYFCASSNREYGYTFGSGTRLTVV.

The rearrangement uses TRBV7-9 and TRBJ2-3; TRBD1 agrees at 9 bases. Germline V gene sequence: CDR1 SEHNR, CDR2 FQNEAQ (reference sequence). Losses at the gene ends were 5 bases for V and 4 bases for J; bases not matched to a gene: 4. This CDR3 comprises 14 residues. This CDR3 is CASSPGQGADTQYF. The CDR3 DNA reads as TGTGCCAGCAGCCCGGGACAGGGTGCAGATACGCAGTATTTT.

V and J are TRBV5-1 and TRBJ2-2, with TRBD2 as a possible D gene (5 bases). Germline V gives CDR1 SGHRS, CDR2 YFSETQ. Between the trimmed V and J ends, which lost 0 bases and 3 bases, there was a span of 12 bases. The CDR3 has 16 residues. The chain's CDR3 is CASSLEEAGYTGELFF. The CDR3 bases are TGCGCCAGCAGCTTGGAGGAGGCTGGATACACCGGGGAGCTGTTTTTT.

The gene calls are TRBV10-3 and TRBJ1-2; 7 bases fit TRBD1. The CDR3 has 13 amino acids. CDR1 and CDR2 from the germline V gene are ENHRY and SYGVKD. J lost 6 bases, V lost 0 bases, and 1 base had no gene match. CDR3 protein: CAISESRGDGYTF. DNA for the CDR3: TGTGCCATCAGTGAGTCCAGGGGGGATGGCTACACCTTC.

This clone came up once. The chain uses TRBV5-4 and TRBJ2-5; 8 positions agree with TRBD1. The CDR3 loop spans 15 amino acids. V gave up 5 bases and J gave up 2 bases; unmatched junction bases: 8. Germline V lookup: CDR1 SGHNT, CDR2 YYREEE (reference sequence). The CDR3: CASSRTGSPQETQYF. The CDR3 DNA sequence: TGTGCCAGCAGTCGGACAGGGTCCCCTCAAGAGACCCAGTACTTC.

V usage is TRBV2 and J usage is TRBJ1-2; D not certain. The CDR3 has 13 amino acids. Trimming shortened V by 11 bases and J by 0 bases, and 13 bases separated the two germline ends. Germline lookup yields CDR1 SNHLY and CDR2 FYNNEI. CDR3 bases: TGTGCCGGCGCAGAGGAAGCTAACTATGGCTACACCTTC. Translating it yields CAGAEEANYGYTF.

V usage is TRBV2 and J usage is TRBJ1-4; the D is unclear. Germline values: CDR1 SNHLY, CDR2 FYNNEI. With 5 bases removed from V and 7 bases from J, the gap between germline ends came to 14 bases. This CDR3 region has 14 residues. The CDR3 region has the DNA TGTGCCAGCAGTCCGACGGGTCGCGGTGAAAAACTGTTTTTT. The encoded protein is CASSPTGRGEKLFF.

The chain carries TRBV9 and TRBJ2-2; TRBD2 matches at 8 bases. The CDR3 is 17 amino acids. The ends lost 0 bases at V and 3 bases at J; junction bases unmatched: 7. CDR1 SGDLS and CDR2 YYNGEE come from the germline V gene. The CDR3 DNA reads TGTGCCAGCAGCGTAGAAGCGGGGGCTCGAGACACCGGGGAGCTGTTTTTT. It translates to CASSVEAGARDTGELFF.

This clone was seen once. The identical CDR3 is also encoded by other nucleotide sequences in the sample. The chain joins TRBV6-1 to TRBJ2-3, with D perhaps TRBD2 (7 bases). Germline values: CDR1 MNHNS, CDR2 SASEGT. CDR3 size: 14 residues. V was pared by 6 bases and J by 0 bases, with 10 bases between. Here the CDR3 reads CASRGGQSTDTQYF. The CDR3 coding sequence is TGTGCCAGCAGGGGGGGGCAGAGCACAGATACGCAGTATTTT.

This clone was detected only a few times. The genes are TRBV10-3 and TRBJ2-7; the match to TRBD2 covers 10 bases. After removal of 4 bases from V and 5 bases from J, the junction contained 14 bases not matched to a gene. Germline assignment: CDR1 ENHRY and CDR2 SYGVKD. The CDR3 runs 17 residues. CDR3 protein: CAISAAGAGGLLHEQYF. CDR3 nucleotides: TGTGCCATCAGTGCGGCGGGAGCGGGGGGGCTCCTGCACGAGCAGTACTTC.

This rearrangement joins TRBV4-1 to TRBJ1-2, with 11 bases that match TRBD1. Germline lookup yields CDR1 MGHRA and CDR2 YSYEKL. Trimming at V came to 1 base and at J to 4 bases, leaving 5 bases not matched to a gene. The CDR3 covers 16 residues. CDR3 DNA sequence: TGCGCCAGCAGCCAAGCACGGGACAGGGGGTTCTATGGCTACACCTTC. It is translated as CASSQARDRGFYGYTF.

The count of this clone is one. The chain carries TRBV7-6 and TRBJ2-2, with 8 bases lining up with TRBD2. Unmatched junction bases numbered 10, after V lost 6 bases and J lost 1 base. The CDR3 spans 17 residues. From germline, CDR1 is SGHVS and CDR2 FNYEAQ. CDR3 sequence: CASSPPGGGRNTGELFF. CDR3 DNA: TGTGCCAGCAGTCCTCCCGGCGGGGGGAGGAACACCGGGGAGCTGTTTTTT. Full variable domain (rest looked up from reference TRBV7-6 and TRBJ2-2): GAGVSQSPRYKVTKRGQDVALRCDPISGHVSLYWYRQALGQGPEFLTYFNYEAQQDKSGLPNDRFSAERPEGSISTLTIQRTEQRDSAMYRCASSPPGGGRNTGELFFGEGSRLTVL.

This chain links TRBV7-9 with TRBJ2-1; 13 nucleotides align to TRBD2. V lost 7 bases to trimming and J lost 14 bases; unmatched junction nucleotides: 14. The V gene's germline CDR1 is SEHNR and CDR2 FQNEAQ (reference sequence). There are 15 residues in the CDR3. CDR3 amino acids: CASIHLGTSGAKKFF. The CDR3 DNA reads TGTGCCAGCATCCATTTAGGGACTAGCGGGGCCAAGAAGTTCTTC.